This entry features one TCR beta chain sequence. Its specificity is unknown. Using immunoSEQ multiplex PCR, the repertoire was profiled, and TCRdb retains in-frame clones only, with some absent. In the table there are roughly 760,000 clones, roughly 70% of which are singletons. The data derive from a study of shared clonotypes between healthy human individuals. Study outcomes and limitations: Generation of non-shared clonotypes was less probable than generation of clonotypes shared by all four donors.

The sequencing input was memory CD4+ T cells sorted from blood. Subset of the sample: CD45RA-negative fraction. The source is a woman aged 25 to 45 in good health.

The CDR3 loop is CASSVRSGTNANTGELFF. DNA of the CDR3: TGTGCCAGCAGCGTGAGGAGCGGGACGAACGCGAACACCGGGGAGCTGTTTTTT. This chain links TRBV9 with TRBJ2-2, with 7 nucleotides matching TRBD2. With V trimmed by 2 bases and J by 0 bases, 10 bases remained unmatched. Germline-derived CDR1 and CDR2 are SGDLS and YYNGEE. CDR3 size: 18 residues.